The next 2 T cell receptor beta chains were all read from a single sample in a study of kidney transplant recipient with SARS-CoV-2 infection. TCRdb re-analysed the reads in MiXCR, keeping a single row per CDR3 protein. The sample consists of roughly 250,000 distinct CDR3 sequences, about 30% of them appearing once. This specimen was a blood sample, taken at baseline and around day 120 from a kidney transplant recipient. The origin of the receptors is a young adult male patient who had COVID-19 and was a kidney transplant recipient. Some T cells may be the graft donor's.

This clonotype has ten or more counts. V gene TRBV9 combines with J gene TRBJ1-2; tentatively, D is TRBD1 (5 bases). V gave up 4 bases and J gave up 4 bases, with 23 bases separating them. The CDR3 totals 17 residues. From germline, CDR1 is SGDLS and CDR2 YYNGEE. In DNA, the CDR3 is TGTGCCAGCAGCCCCAGACCGGGGGTCCCTGGGAGCTATGGCTACACCTTC. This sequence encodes CASSPRPGVPGSYGYTF.

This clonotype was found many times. The CDR3 reads CASSWNGRDGKTYGYTF. The CDR3 coding sequence is TGTGCCAGCAGCTGGAACGGCAGAGACGGAAAGACCTATGGCTACACCTTC. The J gene is TRBJ1-2, the V gene TRBV7-2; D is unresolved. Trimming stripped 4 bases from V and 4 bases from J, with 22 bases between. Germline CDR1 reads SGHTA; CDR2 reads FQGNSA. The CDR3 loop spans 17 amino acids.